The sample holds many counts of the clone carrying this TCR beta chain. Its antigen is currently unknown. The data derive from a study of cytomegalovirus exposure and HLA in healthy donors. Study observations and caveats: Rarity characterized most TCR sequences, yet some public TCRs appeared in many donors. Productive rates of about 90% or about 30% were seen for most TCR beta V segments in an earlier analysis.

In the PCR, 60 Vbeta and 13 Jbeta primers were used. Generated by immunoSEQ multiplex PCR, the TCRdb table keeps only in-frame clones and is missing some. The table records tens of thousands of clones, about 78% of them present only once. The source material was PBMCs. This TCR derives from a male donor in good health and CMV-seropositive.

Here the CDR3 DNA reads TGCGCCAGCAGCCATAGCCGTGAGTCAGGGAGAAACACCATATATTTT. Encoded protein: CASSHSRESGRNTIYF. The chain combines TRBV4-3 with TRBJ1-3, with a tentative D call TRBD1 (5 bases). In germline, CDR1 is LGHNA, CDR2 YSLEER. V was shortened by 3 bases and J by 5 bases, with 17 bases between the two germline ends. The CDR3 has 16 residues.